These 30 T cell receptor beta chains were all obtained from the same sample, sequenced in a study of regulatory T cells in long-lasting Graves disease. The time point denotes: newly diagnosed GD, antithyroid drugs for less than 3 months. The TCR library was made from RNA that had been extracted from PBMCs in TRIzol. In building TCR beta libraries, iRepertoire HTBI primers were used together with Arm-PCR of CDR3 regions. MiXCR was run by TCRdb on the multiplex PCR reads, yielding one entry per CDR3 protein. The sample records 420,000 or so distinct CDR3 sequences, around 17% being singletons. Separately, the same data were catalogued under a study of T cells in Graves' hyperthyroidism and ophthalmopathy.

This specimen consisted of peripheral blood mononuclear cells (PBMCs), obtained at new diagnosis, from a patient treated with antithyroid drugs. Receptors were obtained from a woman aged 18-30 years with Graves disease.

The chain carries TRBV6-1 and TRBJ1-5, with unresolved D. The CDR3 is 15 residues long. Deletions cut 8 bases from V and 3 bases from J, with 17 bases between. In germline, CDR1 is MNHNS, CDR2 SASEGT. For the CDR3, the DNA is TGTGCCAGCGCTCTTGGCCCTCCCAACAATCAGCCCCAGCATTTT. This gives the protein CASALGPPNNQPQHF.

This clonotype was seen ten or more times. This chain joins TRBV2 and TRBJ2-7; D ambiguous. The CDR3 sequence is 15 residues long. V was clipped by 7 bases and J by 0 bases, with 16 bases between them. The germline CDR1 and CDR2 sequences are SNHLY and FYNNEI. The CDR3 bases are TGTGCCAGCACTCCCTTAAGGACCAGCTCCTACGAGCAGTACTTC. Translation: CASTPLRTSSYEQYF.

This clonotype showed up many times. The gene calls are TRBV7-9 and TRBJ2-7; D not resolved. The CDR3 length is 12 residues. Looked up from germline, CDR1 is SEHNR and CDR2 is FQNEAQ (reference sequence). With 4 bases removed from V and 5 bases from J, the gap between germline ends came to 9 bases. CDR3 loop: CASSSSGNEQYF. CDR3 in DNA: TGTGCCAGCAGCTCTAGTGGAAACGAGCAGTACTTC.

This clonotype was observed many times. The chain couples TRBV2 to TRBJ1-1; the D gene is possibly TRBD1 (6 bases). The CDR3 has 14 amino acids. Germline CDR1 and CDR2: SNHLY and FYNNEI. V dropped 2 bases and J dropped 6 bases, with 13 bases sitting between them. The CDR3 coding sequence is TGTGCCAGCAGTGAACAGGGGAGGTTCTCTGAAGCTTTCTTT. Protein sequence: CASSEQGRFSEAFF.

This clonotype has at least ten counts. The chain combines TRBV13 with TRBJ2-7; TRBD2 matches 11 bases. Unmatched junction bases numbered 5, after V lost 4 bases and J lost 6 bases. CDR1 is PRHDT and CDR2 is FYEKMQ in the germline V gene (reference sequence). The CDR3 extends over 14 amino acids. The CDR3 reads CASSSTSGSVEQYF. The CDR3 nucleotides are TGTGCCAGCAGCTCTACTAGCGGGAGTGTCGAGCAGTACTTC.

This chain connects TRBV11-1 to TRBJ2-1; 7 bases are shared with TRBD2. The CDR3 covers 17 residues. With V trimmed by 0 bases and J by 6 bases, 11 bases remained unmatched. Germline-derived CDR1 and CDR2 are SGHAT and FQDESV (reference sequence). CDR3 DNA sequence: TGTGCCAGCAGCTTAGCTGTCGGGGGGTTCTGGGGCAATGAGCAGTTCTTC. Translated: CASSLAVGGFWGNEQFF.

The V call is TRBV20-1, the J call TRBJ1-2, with D hard to call. The CDR3 loop spans 13 amino acids. Trimming stripped 0 bases from V and 1 base from J, with 6 bases between. Germline CDR1 reads DFQATT; CDR2 reads SNEGSKA (reference sequence). In nucleotides, the CDR3 is TGCAGTGCTAGAGAAGGTTTTAACTATGGCTACACCTTC. This sequence encodes CSAREGFNYGYTF.

This clonotype occurred many times. The chain combines TRBV7-3 with TRBJ1-6, with a weak D call TRBD1 (5 bases). In germline, CDR1 is SGHTA, CDR2 FQGTGA. V lost 2 bases and J 11 bases, leaving 16 bases between the germline ends. The CDR3 runs 15 residues. The CDR3 loop reads CASSLDGREGAPLHF. The DNA of the CDR3 is TGTGCCAGCAGCTTAGATGGCCGGGAAGGGGCACCCCTCCACTTT.

The chain has TRBV6-1 and TRBJ1-5; D perhaps matches TRBD1 (6 bases). Trimming took off 4 bases at V and 0 bases at J, with 10 bases between the two ends. The CDR3 covers 15 residues. Germline lookup yields CDR1 MNHNS and CDR2 SASEGT. CDR3 DNA sequence: TGTGCCAGCAGTGGTCGCAGGGGTAGCAATCAGCCCCAGCATTTT. Residues: CASSGRRGSNQPQHF.

This clonotype was recorded at least ten times. V and J are TRBV7-2 and TRBJ2-5, with TRBD2 identical over 14 bases. The CDR3 totals 16 residues. Per germline, CDR1 SGHTA and CDR2 FQGNSA. J was trimmed by 4 bases and V by 5 bases; bases with no gene match: 6. CDR3 coding DNA: TGTGCCAGCAGCATCGGACTAGCGGGAGGAGGAGAGACCCAGTACTTC. This gives the protein CASSIGLAGGGETQYF.

This clonotype was seen at least ten times. The CDR3 DNA follows: TGTGCCAGCAGCTTAGTAGGGACTAGCGGCAATGAGCAGTTCTTC. Its protein product is CASSLVGTSGNEQFF. The V and J genes are TRBV7-2 and TRBJ2-1; 11 bases match TRBD2. Unmatched junction bases numbered 2, after V lost 1 base and J lost 6 bases. This CDR3 region has 15 residues. Per germline, CDR1 SGHTA and CDR2 FQGNSA.

At least ten counts were recorded for this clonotype. The chain couples TRBV7-8 to TRBJ2-1; tentative D call: TRBD2 (5 bases). The germline V gene has CDR1 SGHVS and CDR2 FQNEAQ. Deletions cut 0 bases from V and 7 bases from J, with 16 bases between. The CDR3 length is 16 residues. The CDR3 loop reads CASSLALGPEGNEQFF. CDR3 sequence (DNA): TGTGCCAGCAGCTTAGCGCTTGGACCCGAGGGTAATGAGCAGTTCTTC.

This clonotype was seen only a few times. The chain combines TRBV7-2 with TRBJ1-5; the match to TRBD1 covers 8 bases. The V gene's germline CDR1 is SGHTA and CDR2 FQGNSA. V lost 5 bases and J lost 0; bases outside the gene matches: 6. The length of the CDR3 is 16 residues. The CDR3 nucleotides are TGTGCCAGCAGCCCGGACAGGGCCTATAGCAATCAGCCCCAGCATTTT. Protein product: CASSPDRAYSNQPQHF.

This clonotype has at least ten counts. The chain couples TRBV2 to TRBJ2-1; possibly TRBD1 for D (6 bases). The CDR3 length is 15 residues. The ends were cut back, 5 bases at V and 12 bases at J, with 23 bases in the middle. CDR1 and CDR2 from the germline V gene are SNHLY and FYNNEI. CDR3 coding DNA: TGTGCCAGCAGTCATGAGGGGGTAACTGGACGAGGGCAGTTCTTC. Residues: CASSHEGVTGRGQFF.

This clonotype was counted ten times or more. The chain has TRBV3-1 and TRBJ2-7, with D tentatively TRBD1 or TRBD2 (5 bases each). The CDR3 covers 15 residues. The V end was cut by 4 bases, the J end by 6 bases, with 19 bases between. Germline assignment: CDR1 LGHDT and CDR2 YNNKEL (reference sequence). CDR3 protein: CASSPVGGESLEQYF. CDR3 bases: TGTGCCAGCAGCCCCGTTGGGGGAGAAAGCCTCGAGCAGTACTTC.

This clonotype was counted at least ten times. The chain combines TRBV28 with TRBJ2-4; the D is unclear. In germline, CDR1 is MDHEN, CDR2 SYDVKM. V was clipped by 7 bases and J by 3 bases, with 16 bases between them. The CDR3 extends over 15 amino acids. The CDR3 protein is CASTHRFRGKNIQYF. CDR3 bases: TGTGCCAGCACACACCGTTTCCGAGGCAAAAACATTCAGTACTTC.

As concerns this clonotype: An end of the junction differs from the germline gene, which may be a read error. The rearrangement joins TRBV29-1 to TRBJ2-7; D uncertain. Germline values: CDR1 SQVTM, CDR2 ANQGSEA. The length of the CDR3 is 11 residues. The CDR3 region is CSVLRAYKQYF. CDR3 in DNA: TGCAGCGTCCTGAGAGCCTACAAGCAGTACTTC.

Concerning this clonotype: A far larger clone is just one base off, so this is likely a read error. The chain recombines TRBV7-8 with TRBJ2-4; maybe TRBD2 (5 bases). The CDR3 is made up of 14 amino acids. V was trimmed by 6 bases and J by 13 bases, leaving 22 bases between them. CDR1 and CDR2 (germline): SGHVS, FQNEAQ. This CDR3 is CASSRSSSYNEQYF. The CDR3 coding sequence is TGTGCCAGCAGTAGGTCTAGCTCCTACAATGAGCAGTACTTC.

This clonotype has ten or more counts. V usage is TRBV15 and J usage is TRBJ2-1; 9 bases match TRBD2. V lost 4 bases and J lost 8; bases outside the gene matches: 15. Per the germline V gene, CDR1 is LNHNV and CDR2 is YYDKDF (reference sequence). The CDR3 has 17 residues. The CDR3 bases are TGTGCCACCAGCACCAGGACCCTAGCGGGAATCGTTGATGAGCAGTTCTTC. Its protein product is CATSTRTLAGIVDEQFF.

CDR3 nucleotides: TGTGCCAGCAGCTTGCAGTTCGGTTTTAGCGGGGGGAGCACAGATACGCAGTATTTT. Protein product: CASSLQFGFSGGSTDTQYF. The chain joins TRBV5-8 to TRBJ2-3; 10 bases align to TRBD2. With V trimmed by 1 base and J by 0 bases, 11 bases remained unmatched. The CDR3 has 19 amino acids. Germline V gene sequence: CDR1 SGHTS, CDR2 YDEGEE. The full variable domain, its missing parts supplied by reference TRBV5-8 and TRBJ2-3, is EAGVTQSPTHLIKTRGQQATLRCSPISGHTSVYWYQQALGLGLQFLLWYDEGEERNRGNFPPRFSGRQFPNYSSELNVNALELEDSALYLCASSLQFGFSGGSTDTQYFGPGTRLTVL.

This clonotype was seen only a few times. The V call is TRBV6-2 or TRBV6-3, the J call TRBJ2-7; the match to TRBD2 covers 7 bases. Germline V gives CDR1 MNHEY, CDR2 SVGEGT. The V segment lost 4 bases and the J segment 2 bases; nucleotides outside the gene matches: 5. The CDR3 runs to 14 residues. Written as DNA, the CDR3 is TGTGCCAGCAGTTCCCGGACTAGGACCTACGAGCAGTACTTC. Translated: CASSSRTRTYEQYF.

This clonotype was detected many times. The chain has TRBV29-1 and TRBJ2-7, with 10 bases lining up with TRBD2. The CDR3 runs 13 residues. Trimming removed 4 bases from V and 3 bases from J; junction bases left unmatched: 3. Germline loops: CDR1 SQVTM, CDR2 ANQGSEA. The CDR3 DNA sequence: TGCAGCGTTGTACTAGCGGGATACTACGAGCAGTACTTC. It translates to CSVVLAGYYEQYF.

This chain links TRBV6-1 with TRBJ2-7; TRBD1 aligns across 7 bases. After removal of 2 bases from V and 4 bases from J, the junction contained 8 bases not matched to a gene. This CDR3 is built from 15 residues. Germline assignment: CDR1 MNHNS and CDR2 SASEGT. The chain's CDR3 is CASSELGTEAYEQYF. Written as DNA, the CDR3 is TGTGCCAGCAGTGAACTTGGGACAGAGGCTTACGAGCAGTACTTC.

This clonotype was observed a few times. J is TRBJ2-5 and V is TRBV3-1; TRBD2 aligns across 12 bases. V lost 1 base to trimming and J lost 4 bases; unmatched junction nucleotides: 7. Looked up from germline, CDR1 is LGHDT and CDR2 is YNNKEL (reference sequence). CDR3 size: 17 residues. CDR3 coding DNA: TGTGCCAGCAGCCAAGTTCGACTAGCGGGAGACCGAGAGACCCAGTACTTC. Translated, it gives CASSQVRLAGDRETQYF.

This clonotype was counted at least ten times. The chain has TRBV6-5 and TRBJ1-1; 12 nucleotides agree with TRBD1. The length of the CDR3 is 20 residues. Trimming at V came to 2 bases and at J to 0 bases, leaving 13 bases not matched to a gene. Germline-derived CDR1 and CDR2 are MNHEY and SVGAGI. The CDR3 bases are TGTGCCAGCAGTTACCCGAATCCCCGGGACAGGGGGCGGTTGAACACTGAAGCTTTCTTT. Translation: CASSYPNPRDRGRLNTEAFF.

The J gene is TRBJ2-7, the V gene TRBV27; perhaps TRBD2 as D (5 bases). V lost 7 bases, J lost 0 bases, and 16 bases lay in between. CDR1 MNHEY and CDR2 SMNVEV come from the germline V gene (reference sequence). This CDR3 is 15 amino acids long. The CDR3 reads CASTLRGYSSYEQYF. CDR3 DNA: TGTGCCAGCACCCTCCGGGGATACAGCTCCTACGAGCAGTACTTC.

This clonotype was found once. This rearrangement joins TRBV20-1 to TRBJ1-1, with D possibly TRBD1 on 5 matching bases. The CDR3 is 14 residues long. The ends were cut back, 2 bases at V and 7 bases at J, with 17 bases in the middle. CDR1 and CDR2 (germline): DFQATT, SNEGSKA (reference sequence). This CDR3 reads CSARLDTRGCEAFF. The DNA for the CDR3 is TGCAGTGCTAGATTGGACACTCGGGGATGTGAAGCTTTCTTT.

This clonotype was counted ten times or more. This sequence joins TRBV7-2 and TRBJ2-1, with D maybe TRBD2 (6 bases). This CDR3 is built from 16 residues. Germline loops: CDR1 SGHTA, CDR2 FQGNSA. V lost 11 bases and J 4 bases, leaving 24 bases between the germline ends. The CDR3 loop is CACKNPSGVGYNEQFF. CDR3 DNA: TGTGCCTGCAAAAACCCGTCGGGGGTGGGGTACAATGAGCAGTTCTTC.

This clonotype was counted only a few times. The chain links TRBV7-2 to TRBJ1-5; TRBD1 matches 7 bases. V shed 4 bases, J shed 5 bases, and the junction held 11 bases outside the gene matches. The CDR3 is 16 amino acids. Germline CDR1 reads SGHTA; CDR2 reads FQGNSA. CDR3 sequence reads: CASSYYRGTGHQPQHF. The CDR3 nucleotides are TGTGCCAGCAGCTACTACAGGGGAACGGGTCATCAGCCCCAGCATTTT.

The sample holds many counts of this clonotype. V is TRBV20-1 and J is TRBJ2-7, with 10 bases lining up with TRBD2. CDR3 length equals 16 residues. The germline V gene has CDR1 DFQATT and CDR2 SNEGSKA (reference sequence). V lost 0 bases to trimming and J lost 5 bases; unmatched junction nucleotides: 10. CDR3 DNA: TGCAGTGCTAGAGATCTACTAGCGGGAAATTTGGACGAGCAGTACTTC. Amino acids: CSARDLLAGNLDEQYF.